This T cell receptor (beta chain) was sequenced during a study of T cells after yellow fever vaccination. Findings and limits, study-wide: Primary-vaccination clones mostly resurfaced post-booster (roughly 97% CD4, roughly 90% CD8).

CDR1 is SEHNR and CDR2 is FQNEAQ in the germline V gene (reference sequence). The ends were cut back, 7 bases at V and 0 bases at J, with 16 bases in the middle. The CDR3 runs 17 residues. From the 5' RACE reads, TCRdb called clonotypes with MiXCR, one entry per CDR3 protein. The table records about 360,000 distinct CDR3 sequences, 6.2% of them present only once. In its sample, this clonotype was seen many times. Its specificity is not known. The sample in question was PBMCs, obtained 5 days after the yellow fever booster vaccination. This TCR was recovered from a man aged 25-45 years who received the YFV17D yellow fever vaccine. The rearrangement uses TRBV7-9 and TRBJ2-6, with D tentatively TRBD1 (6 bases). The CDR3 protein is CASTPRQGHSGANVLTF. In DNA, the CDR3 is TGTGCCAGCACCCCCCGGCAGGGGCACTCTGGGGCCAACGTCCTGACTTTC.